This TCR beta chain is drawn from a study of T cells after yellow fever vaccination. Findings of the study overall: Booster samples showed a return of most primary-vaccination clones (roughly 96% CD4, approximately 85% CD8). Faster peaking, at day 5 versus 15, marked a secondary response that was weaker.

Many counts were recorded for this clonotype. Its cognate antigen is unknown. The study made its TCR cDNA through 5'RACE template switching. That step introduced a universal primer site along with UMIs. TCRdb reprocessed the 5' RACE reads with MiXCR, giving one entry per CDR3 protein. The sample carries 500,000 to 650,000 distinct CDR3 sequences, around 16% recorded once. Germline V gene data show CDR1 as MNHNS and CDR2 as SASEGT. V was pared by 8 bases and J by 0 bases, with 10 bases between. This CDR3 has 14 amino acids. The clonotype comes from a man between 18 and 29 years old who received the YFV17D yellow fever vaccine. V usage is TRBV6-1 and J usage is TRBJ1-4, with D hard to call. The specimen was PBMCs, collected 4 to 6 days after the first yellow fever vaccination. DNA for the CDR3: TGTGCCAGCTCACCAACAGCAACTAATGAAAAACTGTTTTTT. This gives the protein CASSPTATNEKLFF.